Here is one T cell receptor beta chain with its context. The data belong to a study of long-term antiretroviral therapy in people with HIV. Across the study: Of all samples, the earliest predate the 2015 immediate-ART recommendation by about a decade.

Survey level was the resolution at which the v3.0 immunoSEQ assay ran. TCRdb's table, derived via immunoSEQ multiplex PCR, lists solely in-frame clones and lacks some. Altogether 30,000 or so clones are present, 97% being singletons, with the ten largest covering over 1.5%. This specimen consisted of unsorted PBMCs, obtained 7.6 years after starting antiretroviral therapy. The source is a man aged 25 to 40 with HIV.

The CDR3 is CASSQVVANRGNTEAFF. The CDR3 region has the DNA TGTGCCAGCAGCCAAGTGGTAGCAAACAGGGGGAACACTGAAGCTTTCTTT. J is TRBJ1-1 and V is TRBV14, with TRBD1 matching over 7 bases. The germline V gene has CDR1 SGHDN and CDR2 FVKESK. This CDR3 has 17 residues. Losses at the gene ends were 1 base for V and 1 base for J; bases not matched to a gene: 9.